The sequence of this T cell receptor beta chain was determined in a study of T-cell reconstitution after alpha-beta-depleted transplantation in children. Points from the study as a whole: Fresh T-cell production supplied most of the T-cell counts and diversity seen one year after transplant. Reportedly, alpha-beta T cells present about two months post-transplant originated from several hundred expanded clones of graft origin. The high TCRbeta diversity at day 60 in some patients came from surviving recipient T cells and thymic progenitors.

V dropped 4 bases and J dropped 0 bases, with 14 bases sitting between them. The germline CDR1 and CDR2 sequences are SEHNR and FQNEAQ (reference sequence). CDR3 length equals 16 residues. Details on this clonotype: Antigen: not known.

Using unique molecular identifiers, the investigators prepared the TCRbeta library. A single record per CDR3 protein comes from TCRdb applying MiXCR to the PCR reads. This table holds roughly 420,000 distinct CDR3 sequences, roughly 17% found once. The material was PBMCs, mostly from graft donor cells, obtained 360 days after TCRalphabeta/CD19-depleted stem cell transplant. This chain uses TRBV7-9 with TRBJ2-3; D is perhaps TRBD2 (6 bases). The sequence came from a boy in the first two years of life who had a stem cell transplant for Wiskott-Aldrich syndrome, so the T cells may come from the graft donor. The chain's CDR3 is CASSWKRVSSTDTQYF. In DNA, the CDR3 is TGTGCCAGCAGCTGGAAGCGGGTTTCTAGCACAGATACGCAGTATTTT.